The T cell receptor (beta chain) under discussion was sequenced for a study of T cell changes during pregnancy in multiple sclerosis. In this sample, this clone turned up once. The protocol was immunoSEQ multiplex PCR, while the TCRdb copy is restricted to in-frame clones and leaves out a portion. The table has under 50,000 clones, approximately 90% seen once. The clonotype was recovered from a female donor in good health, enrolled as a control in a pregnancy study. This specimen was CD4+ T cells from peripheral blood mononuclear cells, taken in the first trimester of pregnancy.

The CDR3 spells CASSLTDRAKVGGYTF. CDR3 in DNA: TGCGCCAGCAGCCTGACGGACAGGGCTAAGGTGGGTGGCTACACCTTC. The chain links TRBV4-3 to TRBJ1-2, with 8 bases that match TRBD1. CDR1 and CDR2 from the germline V gene are LGHNA and YSLEER. The CDR3 is 16 amino acids. With V trimmed by 4 bases and J by 7 bases, 14 bases remained unmatched.